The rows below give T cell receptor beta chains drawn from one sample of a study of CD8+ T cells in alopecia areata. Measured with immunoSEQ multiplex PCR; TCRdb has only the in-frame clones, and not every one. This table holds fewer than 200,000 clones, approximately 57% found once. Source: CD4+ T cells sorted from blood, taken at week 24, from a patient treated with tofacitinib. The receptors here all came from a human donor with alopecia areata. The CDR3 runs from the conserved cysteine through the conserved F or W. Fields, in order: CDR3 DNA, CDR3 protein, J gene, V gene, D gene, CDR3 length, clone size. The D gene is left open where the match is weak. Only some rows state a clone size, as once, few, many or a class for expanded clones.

TGTGCCAGCATCGCAGGGCTGCGGTCACCCCTCCACTTT CASIAGLRSPLHF TRBJ1-6 TRBV2 NA 13 NA
TGTGCCAGCAGCGTGACCCCCCGGGGGGGCCAAGAGACCCAGTACTTC CASSVTPRGGQETQYF TRBJ2-5 TRBV9 TRBD2 16 NA
TGTGCCAGCAGTTCCTCCGGGACGGCGAACACTGAAGCTTTCTTT CASSSSGTANTEAFF TRBJ1-1 TRBV27 NA 15 NA
TGTGCCAGCAGTACCGACAGGGGCATCAATCAGCCCCAGCATTTT CASSTDRGINQPQHF TRBJ1-5 TRBV2 TRBD1 15 NA
TGTGCCAGCAGTTATCTTGGACAGGGCTACGAGCAGTACTTC CASSYLGQGYEQYF TRBJ2-7 TRBV6-5 TRBD1 14 NA
TGTGCCAGCGGAGCAGTAGTGGAGACCCAGTACTTC CASGAVVETQYF TRBJ2-5 TRBV7-9 NA 12 once
TGTGCCTGGAGTACGAGCGACCTAGAGGGGTTCTTC CAWSTSDLEGFF TRBJ2-1 TRBV30 NA 12 NA
TGTGCCACCAGCAGAGATCGGACCGGAGGGACAGATACGCAGTATTTT CATSRDRTGGTDTQYF TRBJ2-3 TRBV15 NA 16 NA
TGTGCTAGCAGCTTGGGACAGGGTGGCAATGAGCAGTTCTTC CASSLGQGGNEQFF TRBJ2-1 TRBV7-7 TRBD1 14 NA
TGTGCCAGCTCACCAACAGGGGATAAGTCTCAGCCCCAGCATTTT CASSPTGDKSQPQHF TRBJ1-5 TRBV18 TRBD1 15 few
TGTGCCAGCAGCCACCTCCGACGGGAGAACACTGAAGCTTTCTTT CASSHLRRENTEAFF TRBJ1-1 TRBV7-2 NA 15 NA
TGTGCCAGCAGTTACCAACAGGGAGCGAACTATGGCTACACCTTC CASSYQQGANYGYTF TRBJ1-2 TRBV6-5 NA 15 NA
TGCGCCAGCAGCTCACAGGGGGCGCTCACCGGGGAGCTGTTTTTT CASSSQGALTGELFF TRBJ2-2 TRBV5-1 TRBD1 15 NA
TGTGCCAGCAGCGCCCAGGGGGTCACTGAAGCTTTCTTT CASSAQGVTEAFF TRBJ1-1 TRBV7-3 TRBD1 13 few
TGTGCCTGGAGTCGGCAGGGGGATACGCAGTATTTT CAWSRQGDTQYF TRBJ2-3 TRBV30 NA 12 few
TGTGCCAGCAGCTTAGGAGGGGGGCGCGGCAATCAGCCCCAGCATTTT CASSLGGGRGNQPQHF TRBJ1-5 TRBV7-8 NA 16 many
TGTGCCAGCAGCTTAGTACGAGGGGGCCAGAACATTCAGTACTTC CASSLVRGGQNIQYF TRBJ2-4 TRBV7-2 TRBD1 15 NA
TGCGCCAGCAGCTTCGGTGGCGTGTGGGGTCCGCCCACGAAAGAGACCCAGTACTTC CASSFGGVWGPPTKETQYF TRBJ2-5 TRBV5-1 NA 19 NA
TGCAGTGCCCGTGGGCCCGAGCAGTTCTTC CSARGPEQFF TRBJ2-1 TRBV20-1 NA 10 NA
TGCAGCGTCACGACAGGAAACGCTGAAGCTTTCTTT CSVTTGNAEAFF TRBJ1-1 TRBV29-1 NA 12 NA
TGTGCCAGCAGCGTAGGCGGGGACAGAACCTACGAGCAGTACTTC CASSVGGDRTYEQYF TRBJ2-7 TRBV9 NA 15 once
TGCAGCGTTGCCGGTTTGGATGGCTACACCTTC CSVAGLDGYTF TRBJ1-2 TRBV29-1 NA 11 few
TGCGCCAGCAGCGAGGGACAGGGGGCCGGATCCCTGTTTTTT CASSEGQGAGSLFF TRBJ1-4 TRBV4-1 TRBD1 14 NA
TGTGCCAGCCTAGAGCGGGGGGGCGGTGAGACCCAGTACTTC CASLERGGGETQYF TRBJ2-5 TRBV6-5 TRBD2 14 NA
TGCGCCAGCAGCCCATCAACAGGGGGCGCGGGTAAAGAAAACACCATATATTTT CASSPSTGGAGKENTIYF TRBJ1-3 TRBV4-1 TRBD1 18 NA
TGTGCCAGCAGCGCGGCTTCACAGGGGGGAGCCCACGAGCAGTACTTC CASSAASQGGAHEQYF TRBJ2-7 TRBV9 TRBD1 16 NA